This T cell receptor (beta chain) was obtained from a study of blood T cell repertoires in COVID-19. The CDR3 consists of 16 residues. Germline V gene data show CDR1 as LNHDA and CDR2 as SQIVND (reference sequence). V shed 7 bases and J 3 bases; nucleotides not matched to a gene: 10. In the source study's methods: Amplifying reference gene primers gave estimates of nucleated cell counts. The assay was immunoSEQ multiplex PCR, and TCRdb's table has in-frame clones only and misses some. V, J and clone size derive from that table, while D and trimming were established from the DNA sequence. This repertoire shows 75,000 to 90,000 clones, over 75% found once; its top ten account for 11%.

The chain employs TRBV19 and TRBJ1-3, with 9 positions matching TRBD1. The sample was peripheral blood. This clonotype was obtained from a man older than 75 with acute or convalescent COVID-19. The CDR3: CASTFSGTGLGNTIYF. CDR3 in DNA: TGTGCCAGTACCTTCAGTGGGACAGGGCTTGGAAACACCATATATTTT.